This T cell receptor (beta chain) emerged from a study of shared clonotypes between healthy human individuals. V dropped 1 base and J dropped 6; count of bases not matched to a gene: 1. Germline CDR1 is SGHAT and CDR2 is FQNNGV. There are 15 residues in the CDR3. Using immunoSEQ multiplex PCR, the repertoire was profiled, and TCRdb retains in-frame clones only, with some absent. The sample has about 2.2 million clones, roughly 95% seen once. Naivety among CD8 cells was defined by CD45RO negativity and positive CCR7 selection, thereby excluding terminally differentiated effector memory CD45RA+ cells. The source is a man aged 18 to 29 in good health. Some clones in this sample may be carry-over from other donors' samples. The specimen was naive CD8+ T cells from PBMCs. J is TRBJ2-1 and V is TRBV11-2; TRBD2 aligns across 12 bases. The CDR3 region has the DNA TGTGCCAGCAGCTTAGGACTAGCGGGGGCCAATGAGCAGTTCTTC. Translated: CASSLGLAGANEQFF.